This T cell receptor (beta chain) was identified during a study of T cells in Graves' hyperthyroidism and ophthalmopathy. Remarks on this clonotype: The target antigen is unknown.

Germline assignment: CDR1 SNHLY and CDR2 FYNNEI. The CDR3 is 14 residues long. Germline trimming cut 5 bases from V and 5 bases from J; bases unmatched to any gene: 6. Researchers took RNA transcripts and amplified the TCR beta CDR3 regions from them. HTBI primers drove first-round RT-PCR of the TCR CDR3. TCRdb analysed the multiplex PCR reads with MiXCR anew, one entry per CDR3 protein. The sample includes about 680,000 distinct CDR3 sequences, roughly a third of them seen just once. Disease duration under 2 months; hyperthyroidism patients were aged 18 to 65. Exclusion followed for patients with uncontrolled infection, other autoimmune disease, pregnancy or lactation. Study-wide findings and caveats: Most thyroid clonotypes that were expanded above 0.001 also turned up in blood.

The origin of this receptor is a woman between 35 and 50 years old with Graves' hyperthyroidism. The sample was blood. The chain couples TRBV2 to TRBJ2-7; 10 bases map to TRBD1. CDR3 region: CASSQTGGWDEQYF. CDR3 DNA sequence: TGTGCCAGCAGTCAGACAGGGGGCTGGGACGAGCAGTACTTC.